The present T cell receptor beta chain was sequenced within a study of TIL therapy for anti-PD-1-resistant metastatic lung cancer. Time point indicated: pre-treatment sample, taken before nivolumab and TIL therapy. Tumor tissue came from excised metastases, mostly pleural nodules or supraclavicular lymph nodes. J was trimmed by 2 bases and V by 2 bases; bases with no gene match: 11. The germline gives CDR1 SGHRS, CDR2 YFSETQ. There are 17 residues in the CDR3. This clone was seen once. The immunoSEQ assay was v3. Sequencing was performed with immunoSEQ multiplex PCR; in TCRdb, only in-frame clones are kept and a portion is missing. Of approximately 11,000 clones in the sample, about three fifths are singletons; the top ten hold under 8%.

The clonotype was recovered from a person aged 25-80 years with non-small cell lung cancer. V gene TRBV5-1 combines with J gene TRBJ2-7, with TRBD1 matching over 9 bases. The sequences come from tumor tissue, collected at baseline. The CDR3 DNA follows: TGCGCCAGCAGCTTATACTTTACTGGGACAGGGACCTACGAGCAGTACTTC. Residues: CASSLYFTGTGTYEQYF. The variable domain in full, completed from reference TRBV5-1 and TRBJ2-7, reads KAGVTQTPRYLIKTRGQQVTLSCSPISGHRSVSWYQQTPGQGLQFLFEYFSETQRNKGNFPGRFSGRQFSNSRSEMNVSTLELGDSALYLCASSLYFTGTGTYEQYFGPGTRLTVT.